This T cell receptor beta chain is drawn from a study of shared clonotypes between healthy human individuals. Cells designated naive CD8 were CD45RO-negative and were positively selected for CCR7, with terminally differentiated effector memory CD45RA+ cells excluded. Study outcomes and limitations: A handful of donors held approximately 4.5% of naive CD4 clonotypes in common. Across subsets, estimated richness was generally greater for naive than for memory populations.

Notes on this clone: Its antigen is still unknown.

In the study's own analysis: As immunoSEQ supplied junction-only sequences (without quality scores), filtering differed. Method: immunoSEQ multiplex PCR; TCRdb's copy keeps in-frame clones and lacks some. V and J calls and clone size come straight from that table; D and trimming were deduced from the DNA. The table records hundreds of thousands of clones, roughly 96% of them present only once. Unmatched junction bases numbered 6, after V lost 3 bases and J lost 4 bases. This CDR3 is built from 15 residues. Germline V lookup: CDR1 SGHDT, CDR2 YYEEEE. Material for sequencing was naive CD8+ T cells sorted from blood. The receptor was isolated from a woman aged 25 to 39 in good health. The V call is TRBV5-6, the J call TRBJ2-7; 11 positions agree with TRBD1. This chain's CDR3 is CASSYGQGALYEQYF. In nucleotides, the CDR3 is TGTGCCAGCAGCTACGGACAGGGGGCTTTATACGAGCAGTACTTC.